Presented here are 24 T cell receptor beta chains from one specimen sequenced in a study of shared clonotypes between healthy human individuals. Only in-frame clones appear in the TCRdb table, and some are missing; sequencing was by immunoSEQ multiplex PCR. The table has under 1,100,000 clones, about 75% seen once. The sequenced sample was memory CD4+ T cells sorted from blood. Subset given: CD45RA-negative fraction. All receptors come from a man younger than 35 in good health.

This clone was counted between two and nine times. The genes are TRBV6-1 and TRBJ2-2; no firm D call. The CDR3 sequence is 13 residues long. CDR1 and CDR2 from the germline V gene are MNHNS and SASEGT. V dropped 6 bases and J dropped 6 bases, with 11 bases sitting between them. CDR3: CASSRSGPGELFF. Written as DNA, the CDR3 is TGTGCCAGCAGCCGCTCAGGCCCCGGGGAGCTGTTTTTT.

This clone has just one count. This chain uses TRBV7-2 with TRBJ2-1, with D unresolved. CDR3 length: 15 residues. V dropped 2 bases and J dropped 4 bases, with 12 bases sitting between them. The germline CDR1 and CDR2 sequences are SGHTA and FQGNSA. Here the CDR3 DNA reads TGTGCCAGCAGCTTATCCCCTCTGTATTACAATGAGCAGTTCTTC. The encoded protein is CASSLSPLYYNEQFF.

The chain links TRBV10-2 to TRBJ1-6, with a weak D call TRBD1 (5 bases). The CDR3 runs to 15 residues. V was cut by 4 bases and J by 7 bases, with 14 bases left in between. In germline, CDR1 is WSHSY, CDR2 SAAADI. This CDR3 is CASSATGTENSPLHF. CDR3 sequence (DNA): TGCGCCAGCAGTGCCACCGGGACGGAGAATTCACCCCTCCACTTT.

V and J are TRBV19 and TRBJ1-4, with 8 positions matching TRBD1. CDR1 is LNHDA, CDR2 SQIVND, per germline (reference sequence). The ends lost 4 bases at V and 8 bases at J; junction bases unmatched: 6. There are 14 residues in the CDR3. CDR3 sequence reads: CASSTGRQGEKLFF. CDR3 bases: TGTGCCAGTAGTACGGGGAGACAGGGGGAAAAACTGTTTTTT.

The genes are TRBV19 and TRBJ1-5; possible D gene TRBD1, 5 bases. The germline V gene has CDR1 LNHDA and CDR2 SQIVND (reference sequence). The CDR3 loop spans 15 amino acids. Deletions cut 5 bases from V and 2 bases from J, with 13 bases between. DNA of the CDR3: TGTGCCAGTAGTTCTGGGGACGTCCGCAATCAGCCCCAGCATTTT. This codes for CASSSGDVRNQPQHF.

There are a few counts of this clone. At the DNA level, this CDR3 is encoded by other sequences in the same sample as well. In nucleotides, the CDR3 is TGCGCCAGCAGCCAAGCCGGGACAGGGACCTACGAGCAGTACTTC. This gives the protein CASSQAGTGTYEQYF. The V call is TRBV4-1, the J call TRBJ2-7; 9 bases match TRBD1. The CDR3 loop spans 15 amino acids. Germline V lookup: CDR1 MGHRA, CDR2 YSYEKL. V was pared by 1 base and J by 2 bases, with 3 bases of the junction left unmatched.

This chain connects TRBV19 to TRBJ2-1; 7 bases line up with TRBD1. From germline, CDR1 is LNHDA and CDR2 SQIVND (reference sequence). The J segment lost 4 bases and the V segment lost 6 bases, leaving 9 bases of the junction unmatched. The length of the CDR3 is 15 residues. The chain's CDR3 is CASRRPGQFYNEQFF. DNA for the CDR3: TGTGCCAGTAGGCGTCCGGGACAGTTTTACAATGAGCAGTTCTTC.

This clone was seen a handful of times. Its ends do not fully match the called genes, so a read error is possible. CDR3 residues: CARTGARGDNLGNQPQHF. In DNA, the CDR3 is TGTGCGAGAACAGGTGCCAGGGGCGACAATCTCGGCAATCAGCCCCAGCATTTT. V and J are TRBV5-3 and TRBJ1-5; maybe TRBD1 (6 bases). TRBV5-3 qualifies as an ORF whose function is uncertain. This CDR3 region has 18 residues.

The genes are TRBV7-2 and TRBJ1-2; no clear D gene. Germline values: CDR1 SGHTA, CDR2 FQGNSA. CDR3 length: 14 amino acids. V lost 3 bases to trimming and J lost 1 base, with 9 bases between them. The CDR3 DNA follows: TGTGCCAGCAGCTTTAATGACGGTAACTATGGCTACACCTTC. Its translation is CASSFNDGNYGYTF.

This rearrangement joins TRBV30 to TRBJ1-2; D uncertain. Between the trimmed V and J ends, which lost 3 bases and 3 bases, there was a span of 11 bases. Looked up from germline, CDR1 is GTSNPN and CDR2 is SVGIG (reference sequence). The CDR3 is 13 residues long. The CDR3 protein is CAWSVVSDYGYTF. CDR3 bases: TGTGCCTGGAGCGTAGTATCAGACTATGGCTACACCTTC.

This chain connects TRBV30 to TRBJ1-5; D is ambiguous. Trimming stripped 0 bases from V and 1 base from J, with 10 bases between. Germline CDR1 reads GTSNPN; CDR2 reads SVGIG (reference sequence). The CDR3 is 15 residues long. The CDR3 DNA reads as TGTGCCTGGAGTGTACCTGGGTACAGCAATCAGCCCCAGCATTTT. It yields the protein CAWSVPGYSNQPQHF.

This clone was seen a few times. The chain carries TRBV19 and TRBJ1-1; unclear D gene. The V and J ends lost 4 bases and 3 bases respectively, with 12 bases between them. The CDR3 sequence is 14 residues long. Per the germline V gene, CDR1 is LNHDA and CDR2 is SQIVND (reference sequence). CDR3 coding DNA: TGTGCCAGTAGTAAACGACAAAGGGACACTGAAGCTTTCTTT. It specifies CASSKRQRDTEAFF. The full variable domain, its missing parts supplied by reference TRBV19 and TRBJ1-1, is DGGITQSPKYLFRKEGQNVTLSCEQNLNHDAMYWYRQDPGQGLRLIYYSQIVNDFQKGDIAEGYSVSREKKESFPLTVTSAQKNPTAFYLCASSKRQRDTEAFFGQGTRLTVV.

Worth noting for this clone: The same CDR3 arises from other DNA sequences in this sample as well. The chain uses TRBV9 and TRBJ2-7; D is possibly TRBD2 (6 bases). Looked up from germline, CDR1 is SGDLS and CDR2 is YYNGEE. The CDR3 length is 14 residues. Trimming left V 0 bases short and J 5 bases short, with 12 bases between. The CDR3 bases are TGTGCCAGCAGCGTAGGGCGGGATAGCGACGAGCAGTACTTC. Its protein is CASSVGRDSDEQYF.

The V gene is TRBV2, the J gene TRBJ1-1, with D possibly being TRBD1 (6 bases). The germline V gene has CDR1 SNHLY and CDR2 FYNNEI. The CDR3 spans 15 residues. Trimming removed 5 bases from V and 2 bases from J, with 15 bases in between. For the CDR3, the DNA is TGTGCCAGCAGTTCCTTCCAGGGGCCCAACACTGAAGCTTTCTTT. Translation gives CASSSFQGPNTEAFF.

J is TRBJ1-6 and V is TRBV7-9; D not resolved. The CDR3 covers 16 residues. CDR1 SEHNR and CDR2 FQNEAQ come from the germline V gene (reference sequence). V lost 5 bases, J lost 0 bases, and 11 bases lay in between. Written as DNA, the CDR3 is TGTGCCAGCAGCCTATTGCTCAGCTCCTATAATTCACCCCTCCACTTT. Amino acids: CASSLLLSSYNSPLHF.

This chain connects TRBV11-2 to TRBJ1-1; 7 bases are a match to TRBD1. Germline V gene data show CDR1 as SGHAT and CDR2 as FQNNGV. V was pared by 4 bases and J by 4 bases, with 6 bases of the junction left unmatched. The CDR3 loop spans 14 amino acids. As DNA, the CDR3 is TGTGCCAGCAGCTCTAGACAGGGAGGCACTGAAGCTTTCTTT. Its translation is CASSSRQGGTEAFF. Full variable domain (rest looked up from reference TRBV11-2 and TRBJ1-1): EAGVAQSPRYKIIEKRQSVAFWCNPISGHATLYWYQQILGQGPKLLIQFQNNGVVDDSQLPKDRFSAERLKGVDSTLKIQPAKLEDSAVYLCASSSRQGGTEAFFGQGTRLTVV.

The J gene is TRBJ2-2, the V gene TRBV19; no clear D. Per germline, CDR1 LNHDA and CDR2 SQIVND (reference sequence). Trimming left V 6 bases short and J 1 base short, with 6 bases between. This CDR3 is built from 13 residues. The chain's CDR3 is CASRAVNTGELFF. The DNA for the CDR3 is TGTGCCAGTAGGGCAGTGAACACCGGGGAGCTGTTTTTT.

V gene TRBV12-5 combines with J gene TRBJ1-1; D gene ambiguous. V shed 4 bases and J shed 3 bases, with 12 bases lying between them. Germline lookup yields CDR1 LGHNT and CDR2 FRNRAP. The length of the CDR3 is 14 residues. The DNA for the CDR3 is TGTGCTAGTGGTTCGAGGGAGGCGGACACTGAAGCTTTCTTT. Its translation is CASGSREADTEAFF. Full variable domain (outside the CDR3, taken from reference TRBV12-5 and TRBJ1-1): DARVTQTPRHKVTEMGQEVTMRCQPILGHNTVFWYRQTMMQGLELLAYFRNRAPLDDSGMPKDRFSAEMPDATLATLKIQPSEPRDSAVYFCASGSREADTEAFFGQGTRLTVV.

The gene calls are TRBV6-5 and TRBJ1-2; 7 positions match TRBD1. CDR1 is MNHEY, CDR2 SVGAGI, per germline. The CDR3 is 14 amino acids. Trimming at V came to 5 bases and at J to 7 bases, leaving 10 bases not matched to a gene. The CDR3 loop reads CASSEEAGGSGYTF. DNA for the CDR3: TGTGCCAGCAGTGAAGAAGCAGGGGGATCTGGCTACACCTTC.

The chain has TRBV18 and TRBJ2-1; 7 positions match TRBD2. The CDR3 totals 15 residues. Germline V lookup: CDR1 KGHSH, CDR2 LQKENI. V lost 4 bases, J lost 5 bases, and 8 bases stayed unmatched. In nucleotides, the CDR3 is TGTGCCAGCTCACGCCTACTCGCGGGGGACAATGAGCAGTTCTTC. Its protein product is CASSRLLAGDNEQFF.

The chain recombines TRBV19 with TRBJ2-7; D gene ambiguous. Germline V lookup: CDR1 LNHDA, CDR2 SQIVND (reference sequence). With 5 bases removed from V and 2 bases from J, the gap between germline ends came to 10 bases. The CDR3 is 13 amino acids. The DNA of the CDR3 is TGTGCCAGTAGTGGGCAAACTACCTACGAGCAGTACTTC. Its protein product is CASSGQTTYEQYF.

The V call is TRBV27, the J call TRBJ2-5; D remains unclear. CDR1 and CDR2 from the germline V gene are MNHEY and SMNVEV (reference sequence). V gave up 4 bases and J gave up 5 bases, with 11 bases separating them. The CDR3 runs to 13 residues. The DNA of the CDR3 is TGTGCCAGCAGTTATAACCGTAGGGAGACCCAGTACTTC. Protein sequence: CASSYNRRETQYF.

The chain recombines TRBV5-1 with TRBJ2-2; D possibly corresponds to TRBD1 (6 bases). Trimming pared 0 bases from V and 1 base from J, leaving 13 bases between. The V gene's germline CDR1 is SGHRS and CDR2 YFSETQ. The CDR3 is 17 amino acids. The CDR3 region has the DNA TGCGCCAGCAGCTTGGAGTGGGACACCCGGAACACCGGGGAGCTGTTTTTT. Translated: CASSLEWDTRNTGELFF.

This sequence joins TRBV25-1 and TRBJ2-7; D perhaps matches TRBD2 (5 bases). The CDR3 extends over 16 amino acids. V lost 5 bases, J lost 5 bases, and 22 bases lay in between. Germline loops: CDR1 MGHDK, CDR2 SYGVNS. CDR3: CASSMNARAPLDEQYF. The CDR3 DNA is TGTGCCAGCAGTATGAATGCGAGGGCCCCTCTTGACGAGCAGTACTTC.